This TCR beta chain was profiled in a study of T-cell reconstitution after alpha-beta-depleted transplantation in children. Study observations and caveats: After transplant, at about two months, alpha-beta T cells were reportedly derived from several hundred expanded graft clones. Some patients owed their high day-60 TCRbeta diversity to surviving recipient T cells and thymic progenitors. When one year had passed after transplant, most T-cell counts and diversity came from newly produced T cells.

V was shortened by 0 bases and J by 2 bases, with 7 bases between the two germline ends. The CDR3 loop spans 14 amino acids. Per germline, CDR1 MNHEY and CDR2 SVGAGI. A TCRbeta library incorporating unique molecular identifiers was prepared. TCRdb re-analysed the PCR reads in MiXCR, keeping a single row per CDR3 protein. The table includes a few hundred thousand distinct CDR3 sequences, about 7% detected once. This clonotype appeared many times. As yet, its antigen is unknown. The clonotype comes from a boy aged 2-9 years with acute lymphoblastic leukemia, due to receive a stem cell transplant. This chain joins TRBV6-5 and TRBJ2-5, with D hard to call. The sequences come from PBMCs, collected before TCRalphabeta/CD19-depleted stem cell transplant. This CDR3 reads CASSYSNSQETQYF. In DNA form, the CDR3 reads TGTGCCAGCAGTTACTCGAACAGTCAAGAGACCCAGTACTTC.